Described below is a single T cell receptor (beta chain) sequence and its context. Sequenced material consisted of expressed TCRB transcripts (all of the isolated RNA was reverse transcribed). Data came from immunoSEQ multiplex PCR; TCRdb stores just in-frame clones and leaves some out. The table lists hundreds of thousands of clones, 30% of them singletons, with more than 0.055% in the top ten. This sample is part of a study of beta chain features in type 1 diabetes. Study as a whole: Across the samples, 100 million to 130 million sorted cells were examined in total.

Via the markers CD45RO/CCR7/CD25/CD127/CD95/CD27, stem cell-like memory, regulatory, central memory and naive CD4+ cells were sorted. The CDR3 sequence is 15 residues long. Germline V lookup: CDR1 GTSNPN, CDR2 SVGIG (reference sequence). The V and J ends lost 2 bases and 3 bases respectively, with 13 bases between them. This TCR derives from a man younger than 35 in good health. The sequenced material came from naive CD4+ T cells from blood. The chain recombines TRBV30 with TRBJ1-4; perhaps TRBD1 as D (6 bases). The CDR3: CAWSWGAGANEKLFF. The CDR3 bases are TGTGCCTGGAGTTGGGGGGCCGGGGCTAATGAAAAACTGTTTTTT.